This T cell receptor (beta chain) originates from a study of shared clonotypes between healthy human individuals. To note about this clone: The antigen remains unidentified.

Replicate sorted-subset PCRs were loaded with approximately 200 ng DNA, 31,000 or so T cell genomes. The table came from immunoSEQ multiplex PCR; TCRdb's copy has only in-frame clones and leaves some out. The data show around 2.1 million clones, roughly 91% seen once. CDR1 is SQVTM, CDR2 ANQGSEA, per germline. The V segment lost 6 bases and the J segment 5 bases; nucleotides outside the gene matches: 13. The CDR3 totals 14 residues. Naivety among CD8 cells was defined by CD45RO negativity and positive CCR7 selection, thereby excluding terminally differentiated effector memory CD45RA+ cells. Study findings and constraints: Limited genetic and exposure-history diversity came from having few donors. Naive CD4 clonotype sharing across a few donors was approximately 5%. In contrast to clonotypes shared by all four donors, non-shared clonotypes had lower generation probabilities.

This rearrangement joins TRBV29-1 to TRBJ2-7; 7 bases line up with TRBD2. Sequencing used naive CD8+ T cells from PBMCs. The TCR originated in a man aged 18 to 30 in good health. Some clones in this sample may be carry-over from other donors' samples. The CDR3 sequence is CSVPGRENFDEQYF. In DNA, the CDR3 is TGCAGCGTACCAGGGCGGGAGAACTTCGACGAGCAGTACTTC.